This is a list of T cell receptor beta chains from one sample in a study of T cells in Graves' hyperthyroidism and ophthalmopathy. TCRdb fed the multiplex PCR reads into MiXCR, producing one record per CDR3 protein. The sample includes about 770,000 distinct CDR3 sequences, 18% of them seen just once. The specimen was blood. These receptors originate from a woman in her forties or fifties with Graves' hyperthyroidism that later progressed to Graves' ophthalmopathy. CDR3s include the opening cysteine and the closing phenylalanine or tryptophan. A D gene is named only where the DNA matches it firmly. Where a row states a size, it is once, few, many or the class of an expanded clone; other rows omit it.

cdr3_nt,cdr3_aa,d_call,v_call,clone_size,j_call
TGTGCCAGCAGCTTAGACAGGGACACCTACAATGAGCAGTTCTTC,CASSLDRDTYNEQFF,-,TRBV7-9,many,TRBJ2-1
TGTGCCAGCGGAAGGACTGGCTACAATGAGCAGTTCTTC,CASGRTGYNEQFF,-,TRBV2,few,TRBJ2-1
TGTGCCAGCAGTGTATCCGGGATGGCCTACACCTTC,CASSVSGMAYTF,-,TRBV6-1,many,TRBJ1-2
TGTGCCAGCAGCTCTTGGGCCTGGACAGGGATCGGCTATGGCTACACCTTC,CASSSWAWTGIGYGYTF,TRBD1,TRBV5-6,few,TRBJ1-2
TGTGCCAGCAGTCCCCGGGGCGACGGAAACACCATATATTTT,CASSPRGDGNTIYF,-,TRBV2,many,TRBJ1-3
TGTGCCAGCAGCCAAAGGCCCTTGATCTACGAGCAGTACTTC,CASSQRPLIYEQYF,-,TRBV3-1,few,TRBJ2-7
TGTGCCAGCAGCACCAGTACGCCGGACGCTTTCTTT,CASSTSTPDAFF,-,TRBV7-8,many,TRBJ1-1
TGTGCCAGCAGCGTAACCGGGAGTAACTATGGCTACACCTTC,CASSVTGSNYGYTF,-,TRBV9,many,TRBJ1-2
TGTGCCAGCAGTTTGCTTTGGGGGGCGAACTCCTATAATTCACCCCTCCACTTT,CASSLLWGANSYNSPLHF,-,TRBV27,-,TRBJ1-6
TGCAGCGTGTCCCGGAGCTCCTACGAGCAGTACTTC,CSVSRSSYEQYF,-,TRBV29-1,-,TRBJ2-7
TGTGCCAGCAGCACCCGGACGGACTCCTACGAGCAGTACTTC,CASSTRTDSYEQYF,-,TRBV5-5,many,TRBJ2-7
TGTGCCAGCAACCGGGACAGATATAATGAAAAACTGTTTTTT,CASNRDRYNEKLFF,TRBD1,TRBV6-1,few,TRBJ1-4
TGCAGCGTTGTTGGCGACGGAATTTCGGCTTTCTTT,CSVVGDGISAFF,-,TRBV29-1,few,TRBJ1-1
TGCAGTGCTCCCAAGGGTCGGGGGACCCTTTATGGCTACACCTTC,CSAPKGRGTLYGYTF,-,TRBV20-1,-,TRBJ1-2
TGTGCCAGCAGCCAAGTTCCGGGGGGGGGAACCGGGGAGCTGTTTTTT,CASSQVPGGGTGELFF,TRBD2,TRBV4-2,-,TRBJ2-2
TGTGTCAGCAGCTCACGGACTAGAGGTCCAGATACGCAGTATTTT,CVSSSRTRGPDTQYF,TRBD2,TRBV7-3,few,TRBJ2-3
TGTGCCAGCAGCCTGAGGACTAGCGGGGGGCATGGCACAGATACGCAGTATTTT,CASSLRTSGGHGTDTQYF,TRBD2,TRBV3-1,many,TRBJ2-3
TGTGCCAGCAGTTACAGGGCAGCTAGCACAGATACGCAGTATTTT,CASSYRAASTDTQYF,-,TRBV6-2/TRBV6-3,once,TRBJ2-3
TGTGCCAGCAGCCCCCAGACCACAGATACGCAGTATTTT,CASSPQTTDTQYF,-,TRBV7-3,many,TRBJ2-3
TGTGCCAGCAGTTCGGACGGTCAGCCCCAGCATTTT,CASSSDGQPQHF,-,TRBV27,-,TRBJ1-5
TGTGCCAGCAGTGAAGGTTTCTCCACCGGGGAGCTGTTTTTT,CASSEGFSTGELFF,-,TRBV6-1,-,TRBJ2-2
TGTGCCAGCAGCGGGCCGCAGGGGATGGACTACGAGCAGTACTTC,CASSGPQGMDYEQYF,-,TRBV5-4,-,TRBJ2-7
TGTGCCAGCCGGCTCGAGGGAGGCACCTACGAGCAGTACTTC,CASRLEGGTYEQYF,-,TRBV7-9,-,TRBJ2-7
TGTGCCAGCAGCGGGTACCGGGACGGTGGAAACACCATATATTTT,CASSGYRDGGNTIYF,-,TRBV9,many,TRBJ1-3
TGTGCCAGCAGCTTACGGACTAGCGACTACAATGAGCAGTTCTTC,CASSLRTSDYNEQFF,TRBD2,TRBV9,-,TRBJ2-1
TGTGCCAGCAGATTAGGACAGTACACTGAAGCTTTCTTT,CASRLGQYTEAFF,-,TRBV12-3/TRBV12-4,many,TRBJ1-1
TGCGCCAGCAGCTACTCAGGGGGTGGTGAGCAGTTCTTC,CASSYSGGGEQFF,TRBD1,TRBV5-1,few,TRBJ2-1
TGTGCCAGCAGTGCGATAACAGGGGGTAGTTCTTTTGAGACCCAGTACTTC,CASSAITGGSSFETQYF,TRBD1,TRBV6-1,many,TRBJ2-5
TGTGCCAGCAGCCTGAGGGGGGACCCTGAAGCTTTCTTT,CASSLRGDPEAFF,-,TRBV3-1,many,TRBJ1-1
TGTGCCAGCAGCCCTTCAGCACCGGGCCCCGCTACAGATACGCAGTATTTT,CASSPSAPGPATDTQYF,-,TRBV7-9,-,TRBJ2-3